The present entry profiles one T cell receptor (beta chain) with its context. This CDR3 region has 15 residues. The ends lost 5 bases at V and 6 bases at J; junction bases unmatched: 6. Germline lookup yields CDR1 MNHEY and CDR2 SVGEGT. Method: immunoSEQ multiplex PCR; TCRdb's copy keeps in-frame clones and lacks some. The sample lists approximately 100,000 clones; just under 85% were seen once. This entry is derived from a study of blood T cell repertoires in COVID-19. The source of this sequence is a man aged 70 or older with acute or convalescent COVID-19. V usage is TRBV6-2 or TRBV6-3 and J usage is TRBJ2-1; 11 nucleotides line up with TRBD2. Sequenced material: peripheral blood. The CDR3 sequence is CASSPGGLAGNEQFF. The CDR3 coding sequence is TGTGCCAGCAGTCCAGGAGGACTAGCGGGCAATGAGCAGTTCTTC.